Listed below are T cell receptor beta chains from one sample, sequenced in a study of PD-1 blockade in classical Hodgkin lymphoma. Profiled with immunoSEQ multiplex PCR; TCRdb holds only in-frame clones, not every one. Among 15,000 or so clones, 55% to 65% were seen once, and the ten largest hold approximately 11%. The sample consisted of peripheral blood mononuclear cells (PBMCs), taken at baseline. The receptors were gathered from a human donor with classical Hodgkin lymphoma. The CDR3 runs from the conserved cysteine through the conserved F or W. A D gene is named only where the DNA matches it firmly. The listing skips clone size in some rows; elsewhere it reads once, few, many or a size class.

TRBV29-1	.	TRBJ2-1	.	TGCAGCGTTGATAAGGGGTATTCCTACAATGAGCAGTTCTTC	CSVDKGYSYNEQFF
TRBV28	TRBD1	TRBJ1-2	.	TGTGCCAGCAGGACGGACAGGGGGAAGTTTGGCTACACCTTC	CASRTDRGKFGYTF
TRBV4-1	TRBD1	TRBJ1-1	.	TGCGCCAGCAGGCGACCGGGACAGGGGGGGAACACTGAAGCTTTCTTT	CASRRPGQGGNTEAFF
TRBV7-9	TRBD1	TRBJ2-7	once	TGTGCCAGCAGCCCCGGGACAGGACCCTACGAGCAGTACTTC	CASSPGTGPYEQYF
TRBV7-8	TRBD1	TRBJ1-4	.	TGTGCCAGCAGCTCCACAGGGGTTGAAAAACTGTTTTTT	CASSSTGVEKLFF
TRBV7-7	.	TRBJ2-1	.	TGTGCTAGCAGCTTATCGGTGAGCTCCTACAATGAGCAGTTCTTC	CASSLSVSSYNEQFF
TRBV7-9	.	TRBJ1-2	.	TGTGCCAGCAGCCGCGGGAGGTTTGACAAGCCTAACTATGGCTACACCTTC	CASSRGRFDKPNYGYTF
TRBV28	TRBD1	TRBJ1-5	.	TGTGCCAGCAGTTTACTCAGGGGGGACTCCAATCAGCCCCAGCATTTT	CASSLLRGDSNQPQHF
TRBV5-1	TRBD1	TRBJ2-5	.	TGCGCCAGCAGCCGGACAGGACGAGAAGAGACCCAGTACTTC	CASSRTGREETQYF
TRBV11-2	TRBD2	TRBJ2-7	.	TGTGCCAGCAGCCCCGGGGGGGGTGTAGCGGGAGGTGCCTACGAGCAGTACTTC	CASSPGGGVAGGAYEQYF
TRBV19	.	TRBJ1-1	.	TGTGCCAGTAGTATAAAGGTGACGGCAGGGTACGCTTTCTTT	CASSIKVTAGYAFF
TRBV4-1	TRBD1	TRBJ2-7	.	TGCGCCAGCAGCCGAGGGGTGGACAGGGGCTACGAGCAGTACTTC	CASSRGVDRGYEQYF
TRBV11-2	TRBD2	TRBJ2-7	.	TGTGCCAGCAGCTTAGACTTGTACGGGGGGAACTACGAGCAGTACTTC	CASSLDLYGGNYEQYF
TRBV14	.	TRBJ2-7	.	TGTGCCAGCAGCCAAGCCCAGTACGAGCAGTACTTC	CASSQAQYEQYF
TRBV27	.	TRBJ2-1	few	TGTGCCAGCAGTTTACTCGGGGATGAGCAGTTCTTC	CASSLLGDEQFF
TRBV13	TRBD2	TRBJ2-2	.	TGTGCCAGCAGCTCCTTAAGCTCTCGTGCGGGAGACACCGGGGAGCTGTTTTTT	CASSSLSSRAGDTGELFF
TRBV29-1	TRBD2	TRBJ2-1	few	TGCAGCGTTAGTTTGGGAATGAAGCGGGAGTACAATGAGCAGTTCTTC	CSVSLGMKREYNEQFF
TRBV4-1	TRBD2	TRBJ2-1	few	TGCGCCAGCAGCCAAGAACCACTAGCGGGAGCCAATGAGCAGTTCTTC	CASSQEPLAGANEQFF
TRBV4-1	.	TRBJ2-7	medium-sized	TGCGCCAGCAGCCAGGGAGGGGGTTCTGAAAGCTCCTACGAGCAGTACTTC	CASSQGGGSESSYEQYF
TRBV5-5	TRBD1	TRBJ2-1	.	TGTGCCAGCAGCTTTTTAGGGACAGTAGGCTACAATGAGCAGTTCTTC	CASSFLGTVGYNEQFF
TRBV27	.	TRBJ2-7	.	TGTGCCAGCAGTCCCCATAGCTCAGGGGCAGGGGAGCAGTACTTC	CASSPHSSGAGEQYF
TRBV7-8	.	TRBJ1-4	.	TGTGCCAGCAGCTTAACAGCTAATGAAAAACTGTTTTTT	CASSLTANEKLFF
TRBV28	.	TRBJ1-5	.	TGTGCCAGCCGGACCTACTTGGGTTTAGATCAGCCCCAGCATTTT	CASRTYLGLDQPQHF
TRBV10-1	.	TRBJ1-3	.	TGCGCCAGCAGTCAGTCGGGTCCTGGAAACACCATATATTTT	CASSQSGPGNTIYF
TRBV30	TRBD2	TRBJ2-1	.	TGTGCCTGGGGCCGATCGGGACTAGGAAGTGAGCAGTTCTTC	CAWGRSGLGSEQFF
TRBV11-2	TRBD1	TRBJ2-7	.	TGTGCCAGCAGCCTACCGACAGGGCCAGGCGAGCAGTACTTC	CASSLPTGPGEQYF
TRBV6-1	.	TRBJ1-2	few	TGTGCCAGCAGCGGAGATGACGGCGGCTACACCTTC	CASSGDDGGYTF
TRBV9	.	TRBJ1-1	.	TGTGCCAGCAGCGTACGAACAGGGAACACTGAAGCTTTCTTT	CASSVRTGNTEAFF
TRBV14	TRBD2	TRBJ2-7	few	TGTGCCAGCAGCCATCAAAGTACGGGGGGCGAGCAGTACTTC	CASSHQSTGGEQYF
TRBV16	.	TRBJ1-1	few	TGTGCCAGCAGCCAACATATCGAAGCTTTCTTT	CASSQHIEAFF
TRBV28	.	TRBJ1-1	.	TGTGCCAGCAGCGGACCGGAGTCGGGGTCCCACACTGAAGCTTTCTTT	CASSGPESGSHTEAFF
TRBV5-6	TRBD2	TRBJ2-1	.	TGTGCCAGCAGTTCCACTAGCGGGAATACGGATGAGCAGTTCTTC	CASSSTSGNTDEQFF
TRBV13	.	TRBJ1-1	.	TGTGCCAGCAGCTTAGGAGCAGAGACGGGAGCTTTCTTT	CASSLGAETGAFF